A selection of T cell receptor beta chains follows, all from one sample in a study of blood T cell repertoires in COVID-19. Some clones are missing from TCRdb's copy, which holds only in-frame ones; the method was immunoSEQ multiplex PCR. This sample yields about 210,000 clones, of which approximately 86% are seen a single time; 10% to 13% belongs to the top ten. The sequenced sample was PBMCs or T cells enriched from blood (not recorded which). Source of these receptors: a man between 18 and 35 years old with acute COVID-19. CDR3s include the opening cysteine and the closing phenylalanine or tryptophan. D genes are given only for firm matches. A row's size may be missing; if present it is once, few, many or a size class.

>TRBV28|TRBJ1-6|NA|few
CASTWRGSPLHF
TGTGCCAGCACATGGAGGGGTTCACCCCTCCACTTT
>TRBV7-2|TRBJ2-7|NA|NA
CASRETVEQYF
TGTGCCAGCAGGGAGACAGTCGAGCAGTACTTC
>TRBV18|TRBJ1-1|NA|NA
CASSPVQELNTEAFF
TGTGCCAGCTCACCAGTACAGGAGCTGAACACTGAAGCTTTCTTT
>TRBV12-5|TRBJ1-4|TRBD1|NA
CASGLGTGNEKLFF
TGTGCTAGTGGTTTGGGGACAGGTAATGAAAAACTGTTTTTT
>TRBV14|TRBJ2-3|TRBD1|NA
CASSHLRGPRTGTPDTQYF
TGTGCCAGCAGCCACTTAAGGGGCCCCCGGACAGGAACTCCAGATACGCAGTATTTT
>TRBV29-1|TRBJ2-7|NA|NA
CSVDRPGYEQYF
TGCAGCGTTGATAGACCGGGCTACGAGCAGTACTTC
>TRBV28|TRBJ2-7|NA|NA
CASSFRGEQYF
TGTGCCAGCAGTTTTAGAGGCGAGCAGTACTTC
>TRBV5-4|TRBJ2-1|TRBD2|NA
CASSFPGTSGIEQFF
TGTGCCAGCAGCTTCCCCGGGACTAGCGGGATTGAGCAGTTCTTC
>TRBV10-3|TRBJ2-3|NA|NA
CAISDRVGTDTQYF
TGTGCCATCAGTGACAGGGTCGGGACAGATACGCAGTATTTT
>TRBV5-1|TRBJ1-3|NA|NA
CASSSTLMGTGNTIYF
TGCGCCAGCAGCTCCACCCTGATGGGCACTGGAAACACCATATATTTT
>TRBV28|TRBJ2-7|NA|NA
CASGQGSYEQYF
TGTGCCAGTGGGCAGGGCTCCTACGAGCAGTACTTC
>TRBV28|TRBJ1-6|TRBD1|few
CASSPTGGFSPLHF
TGTGCCAGCAGCCCGACAGGGGGGTTCTCACCCCTCCACTTT
>TRBV6-1|TRBJ1-1|NA|NA
CASSEGLLNTEAFF
TGTGCCAGCAGTGAAGGTCTCCTGAACACTGAAGCTTTCTTT
>TRBV5-6|TRBJ2-5|NA|once
CASSLAGAGQETQYF
TGTGCCAGCAGCTTGGCAGGGGCAGGACAAGAGACCCAGTACTTC
>TRBV3-1/TRBV3-2|TRBJ2-3|NA|NA
CASSSQFLYRKVVTDTQYF
TGTGCCAGCAGCTCACAATTCCTTTACAGAAAGGTAGTAACAGATACGCAGTATTTT
>TRBV7-3|TRBJ2-1|TRBD1|NA
CASSLFAGGNEQFF
TGTGCCAGCAGCTTATTTGCAGGGGGCAATGAGCAGTTCTTC
>TRBV11-2|TRBJ2-7|TRBD2|once
CASSLDWRGNYEQYF
TGTGCCAGCAGCTTAGATTGGCGGGGGAACTACGAGCAGTACTTC
>TRBV11-2|TRBJ1-1|NA|NA
CASSLGSGAEVF
TGTGCCAGCAGCTTAGGGAGTGGGGCAGAGGTCTTT
>TRBV11-3|TRBJ1-1|TRBD1|NA
CASSFWTGANTEAFF
TGTGCCAGCAGCTTCTGGACAGGAGCCAACACTGAAGCTTTCTTT
>TRBV6-5|TRBJ2-7|TRBD2|NA
CASSLAGGTYEQYF
TGTGCCAGCAGTCTAGCGGGAGGCACCTACGAGCAGTACTTC
>TRBV30|TRBJ2-1|TRBD2|NA
CAWSGLAGVDEQFF
TGTGCCTGGAGTGGGCTAGCGGGAGTCGATGAGCAGTTCTTC
>TRBV13|TRBJ1-2|NA|once
CASSPSGIGDPNYGYTF
TGTGCCAGCAGCCCCTCGGGGATTGGTGATCCTAACTATGGCTACACCTTC
>TRBV5-1|TRBJ1-2|TRBD1|NA
CASSFGTGVYGYTF
TGCGCCAGCAGCTTTGGGACAGGGGTCTATGGCTACACCTTC
>TRBV4-1|TRBJ2-1|TRBD2|NA
CASSQERGNEQFF
TGCGCCAGCAGCCAGGAGCGGGGCAATGAGCAGTTCTTC
>TRBV24-1|TRBJ2-1|NA|few
CATSDYSRPSSYNEQFF
TGTGCCACCAGTGACTATTCTAGGCCTTCCTCCTACAATGAGCAGTTCTTC
>TRBV30|TRBJ2-3|TRBD2|NA
CAWSHSSGTKVTDTQYF
TGTGCCTGGAGTCACTCTTCCGGGACTAAAGTAACGGATACGCAGTATTTT
>TRBV27|TRBJ1-5|NA|NA
CASSFQDQPQHF
TGTGCCAGCAGTTTTCAGGATCAGCCCCAGCATTTT
>TRBV24-1|TRBJ1-2|NA|NA
CATSATGLLGYTF
TGTGCCACCAGTGCTACAGGGTTACTTGGCTACACCTTC
>TRBV7-9|TRBJ2-7|NA|NA
CASSFSGTPYEQYF
TGTGCCAGCAGCTTTTCCGGGACTCCCTACGAGCAGTACTTC
>TRBV28|TRBJ2-7|NA|NA
CASISMWRDEQYF
TGTGCCAGCATTTCCATGTGGAGGGACGAGCAGTACTTC
>TRBV4-1|TRBJ2-7|NA|NA
CASSQYSGTSYEQYF
TGCGCCAGCAGCCAATATTCAGGAACCTCCTACGAGCAGTACTTC
>TRBV5-4|TRBJ1-1|TRBD1|once
CATSSGGGTGTMNTEAFF
TGTGCCACCAGCAGTGGGGGCGGGACAGGAACTATGAACACTGAAGCTTTCTTT
>TRBV5-8|TRBJ2-3|TRBD1|NA
CASSQSGQGPTDTQYF
TGTGCCAGCAGCCAATCGGGACAGGGCCCCACAGATACGCAGTATTTT
>TRBV5-1|TRBJ2-7|NA|few
CASSRGYEQYF
TGCGCCAGCAGCCGGGGATACGAGCAGTACTTC
>TRBV6-5|TRBJ1-2|TRBD1|NA
CASSPGQGRSGYTF
TGTGCCAGCAGTCCGGGACAGGGACGATCGGGCTACACCTTC
>TRBV28|TRBJ2-7|TRBD1|NA
CASTGQGLYEQYF
TGTGCCAGCACCGGACAGGGTTTGTACGAGCAGTACTTC
>TRBV6-4|TRBJ2-5|NA|NA
CASMVMAGPRETQYF
TGTGCCAGCATGGTTATGGCGGGACCCCGGGAGACCCAGTACTTC
>TRBV12-3/TRBV12-4|TRBJ2-7|NA|once
CASVHRGSYEQYF
TGTGCCAGCGTCCATCGGGGCTCCTACGAGCAGTACTTC
>TRBV2|TRBJ2-3|TRBD2|NA
CASSVGGPGGDTQYF
TGTGCCAGCAGTGTTGGGGGACCGGGGGGAGATACGCAGTATTTT
>TRBV25-1|TRBJ1-5|TRBD1|NA
CASSEGRDSLSNQPQHF
TGTGCCAGCAGTGAGGGCCGGGACAGCCTTAGCAATCAGCCCCAGCATTTT
>TRBV15|TRBJ2-7|NA|once
CATSSRTSPASSYEQYF
TGTGCCACCAGCAGCCGCACCTCCCCCGCTAGCTCCTACGAGCAGTACTTC
>TRBV2|TRBJ2-3|NA|NA
CASAWRASTDTQYF
TGTGCCAGCGCTTGGAGGGCTAGCACAGATACGCAGTATTTT
>TRBV21-1|TRBJ2-3|NA|NA
CASSKEVRAGETTDTQYF
TGTGCCAGCAGCAAAGAGGTGAGGGCAGGGGAGACAACAGATACGCAGTATTTT
>TRBV30|TRBJ1-6|NA|few
CAWSDEIYYNSHPLHF
TGTGCCTGGAGTGACGAAATATACTATAATTCACATCCCCTCCACTTT